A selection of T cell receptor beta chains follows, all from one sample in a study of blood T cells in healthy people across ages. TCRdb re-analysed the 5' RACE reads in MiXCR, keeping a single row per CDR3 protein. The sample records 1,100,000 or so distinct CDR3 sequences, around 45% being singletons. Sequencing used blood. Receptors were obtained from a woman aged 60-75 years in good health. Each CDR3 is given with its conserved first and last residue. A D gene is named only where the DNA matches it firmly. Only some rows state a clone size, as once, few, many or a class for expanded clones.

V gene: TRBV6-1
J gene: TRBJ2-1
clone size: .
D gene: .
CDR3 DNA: TGTGCCAGCAGTCTAACAGGGACGGTCGGTAGCAATGAGCAGTTCTTC
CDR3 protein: CASSLTGTVGSNEQFF

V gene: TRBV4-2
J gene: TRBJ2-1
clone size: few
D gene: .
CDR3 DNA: TGTGCCAGCAGCCAAGTAGGGCAGCGGAACAATGAGCAGTTCTTC
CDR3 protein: CASSQVGQRNNEQFF

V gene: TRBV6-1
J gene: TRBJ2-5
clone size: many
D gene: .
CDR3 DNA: TGTGCCAGCAGTGGACAGGGAGGAGAGACCCAGTACTTC
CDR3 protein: CASSGQGGETQYF

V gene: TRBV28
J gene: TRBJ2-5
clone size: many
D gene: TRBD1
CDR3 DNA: TGTGCCAGCAGTTCCCCCGGGACAGCGTCTCGAGAGACCCAGTACTTC
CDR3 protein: CASSSPGTASRETQYF

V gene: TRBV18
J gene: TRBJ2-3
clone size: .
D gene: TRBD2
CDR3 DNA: TGTGCCAGCTCACCCGAGATAGCGGGACGCACAGATACGCAGTATTTT
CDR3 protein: CASSPEIAGRTDTQYF

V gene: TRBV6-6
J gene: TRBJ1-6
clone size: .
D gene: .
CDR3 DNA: TGTGCCAGCAGTTACGGCAGTTTCTCACCCCTCCACTTT
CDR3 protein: CASSYGSFSPLHF

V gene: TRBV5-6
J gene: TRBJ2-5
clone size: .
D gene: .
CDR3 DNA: TGTGCCAGCAGCAACAGACATGGGGATGGCGAGACCCAGTACTTC
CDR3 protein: CASSNRHGDGETQYF

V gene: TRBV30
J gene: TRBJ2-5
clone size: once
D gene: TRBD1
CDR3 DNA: TGTGCCTGGAGTGGGACAGGGAGAGAGACCCAGTACTTC
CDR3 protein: CAWSGTGRETQYF

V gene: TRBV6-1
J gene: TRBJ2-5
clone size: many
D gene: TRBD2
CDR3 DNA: TGTGCCAGCAGTGGGGGACTAGCGGGAGGAGAGACCCAGTACTTC
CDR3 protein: CASSGGLAGGETQYF

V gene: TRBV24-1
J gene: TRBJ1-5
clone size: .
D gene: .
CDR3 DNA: TGTGCCACCAGTGACCCGGGTCTTAGCAATCAGCCCCAGCATTTT
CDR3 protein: CATSDPGLSNQPQHF

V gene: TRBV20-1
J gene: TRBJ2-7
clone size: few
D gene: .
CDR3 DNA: TGCAGTGCGGCTAGACCGACTGATTACTACGAGCAGTACTTC
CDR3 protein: CSAARPTDYYEQYF

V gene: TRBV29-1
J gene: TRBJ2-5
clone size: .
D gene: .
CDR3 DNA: TGCAGCGTTGAGCCAGGGGCACGGGAGACCCAGTACTTC
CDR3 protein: CSVEPGARETQYF

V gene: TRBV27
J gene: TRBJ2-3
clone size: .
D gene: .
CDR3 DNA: TGTGCCAGCAGTTTTGAGAGGGGATCTAGCGCAGATACGCAGTATTTT
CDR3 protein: CASSFERGSSADTQYF

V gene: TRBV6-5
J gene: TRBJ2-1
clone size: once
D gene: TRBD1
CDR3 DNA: TGTGCCAGCAGTTACCCGGGACAGGCCAATTCCTACAATGGGCAGTTCTTC
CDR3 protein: CASSYPGQANSYNGQFF

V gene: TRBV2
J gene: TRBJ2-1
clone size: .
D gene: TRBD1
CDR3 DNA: TGTGCCAGCAGAGCCCCCGGACAGGGGGCAACGAATGAGCAGTTCTTC
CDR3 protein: CASRAPGQGATNEQFF

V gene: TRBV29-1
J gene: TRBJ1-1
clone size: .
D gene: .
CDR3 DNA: TGCAGCGTTGAACCGAGCGGGCTGAACACTGAAGCTTTCTTT
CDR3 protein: CSVEPSGLNTEAFF

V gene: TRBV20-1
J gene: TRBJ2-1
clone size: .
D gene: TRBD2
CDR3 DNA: TGCAGTGCTAGCCCAGGGACTAGTAGGTCCTACAATGAGCAGTTCTTC
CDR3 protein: CSASPGTSRSYNEQFF

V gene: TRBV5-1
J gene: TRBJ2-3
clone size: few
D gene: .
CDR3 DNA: TGCGCCAGCAGTTGGGTAGCGGTCACAGATACGCAGTATTTT
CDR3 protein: CASSWVAVTDTQYF

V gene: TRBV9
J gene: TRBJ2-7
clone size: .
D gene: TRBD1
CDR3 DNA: TGTGCCAGCAGCGTAAGTGTAGTAGGGACAGGGGGAGGCGAGCAGTACTTC
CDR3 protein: CASSVSVVGTGGGEQYF

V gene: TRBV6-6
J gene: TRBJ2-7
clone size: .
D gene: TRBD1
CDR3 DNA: TGTGCCAGCTCCTCGACAGGGATATACGAGCAGTACTTC
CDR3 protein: CASSSTGIYEQYF

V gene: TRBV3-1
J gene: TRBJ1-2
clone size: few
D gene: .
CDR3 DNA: TGTGCCAGCAGCCAAGGAGGCTCTCGGTATGGCTACACCTTC
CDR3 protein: CASSQGGSRYGYTF

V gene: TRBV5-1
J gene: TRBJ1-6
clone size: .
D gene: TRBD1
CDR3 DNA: TGCGCCAGCAGCCCAAGGACAGGGGCAGGTTCACCCCTCCACTTT
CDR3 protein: CASSPRTGAGSPLHF

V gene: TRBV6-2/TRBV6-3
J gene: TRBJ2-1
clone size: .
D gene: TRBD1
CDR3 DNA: TGTGCCAGCAGCAGGGACAGGGTTAAGTTCTTC
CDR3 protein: CASSRDRVKFF

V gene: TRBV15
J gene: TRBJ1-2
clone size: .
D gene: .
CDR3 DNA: TGTGCCACCAGCAGAGATCGGGTCAGCTATGGCTACACCTTC
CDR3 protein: CATSRDRVSYGYTF